This is a list of T cell receptor beta chains from one sample in a study of T cell responses to AZD1222 COVID-19 vaccine. Sequenced by immunoSEQ multiplex PCR; TCRdb stores in-frame clones only, minus some. The table has about 82,000 clones, more than 75% seen once. The sequenced sample was peripheral blood, obtained 28 days after the second AZD1222 dose. These receptors were obtained from an adult who received the AZD1222 COVID-19 vaccine. Both conserved end residues are part of each CDR3. Fields, in order: clone size, V gene, D gene, J gene, CDR3 length, CDR3 protein, CDR3 DNA. D genes are given only for firm matches. Size values are once, few and many counts, or a class for expanded clones, and some rows have none.

NA,TRBV7-2,NA,TRBJ2-2,18,CASSLGVPGTSNTGELFF,TGTGCCAGCAGCTTAGGTGTCCCCGGGACGTCGAACACCGGGGAGCTGTTTTTT
NA,TRBV6-5,TRBD1,TRBJ2-7,13,CATTGVGVYEQYF,TGTGCCACCACAGGGGTCGGGGTCTACGAGCAGTACTTC
NA,TRBV19,TRBD1,TRBJ2-7,16,CASSITEGQGFGEQYF,TGTGCCAGTAGTATAACCGAGGGACAGGGCTTTGGCGAGCAGTACTTC
NA,TRBV5-5,NA,TRBJ1-2,13,CASSFRSNYGYTF,TGTGCCAGCAGCTTCCGGAGCAACTATGGCTACACCTTC
NA,TRBV5-6,TRBD1,TRBJ2-1,14,CASRAGTGGYEQFF,TGTGCCAGCAGGGCCGGGACAGGTGGCTATGAGCAGTTCTTC
NA,TRBV10-3,NA,TRBJ1-2,13,CAIRDSANYGYTF,TGTGCCATTAGAGACAGCGCTAACTATGGCTACACCTTC
NA,TRBV20-1,NA,TRBJ1-2,14,CSASSPGANYGYTF,TGCAGTGCTAGTAGCCCAGGGGCGAACTATGGCTACACCTTC
NA,TRBV7-2,TRBD1,TRBJ1-5,14,CASSPRTGDQPQHF,TGTGCCAGCAGCCCGCGGACAGGGGATCAGCCCCAGCATTTT
NA,TRBV7-8,NA,TRBJ1-6,15,CASSLAGRTNSPLHF,TGTGCCAGCAGCTTAGCAGGCCGGACAAATTCACCCCTCCACTTT
NA,TRBV24-1,NA,TRBJ2-7,14,CATTQEVQPYEQYF,TGTGCCACCACACAGGAGGTACAGCCCTACGAGCAGTACTTC
NA,TRBV30,NA,TRBJ2-1,11,CAWGQNNEQFF,TGTGCCTGGGGGCAGAACAATGAGCAGTTCTTC
NA,TRBV19,TRBD1,TRBJ2-7,16,CASSNPRYRGAYEQYF,TGTGCCAGTAGTAACCCCCGGTACAGGGGAGCCTACGAGCAGTACTTC
NA,TRBV9,TRBD1,TRBJ1-4,15,CASSVAADRGEKLFF,TGTGCCAGCAGCGTAGCTGCGGACAGGGGGGAAAAACTGTTTTTT
few,TRBV28,TRBD1,TRBJ1-5,16,CASSPGGVGGDQPQHF,TGTGCCAGCAGCCCAGGGGGGGTAGGGGGAGATCAGCCCCAGCATTTT
once,TRBV11-2,NA,TRBJ2-1,11,CASSLQLEQFF,TGTGCCAGCAGCTTACAGCTAGAGCAGTTCTTC
NA,TRBV3-1/TRBV3-2,NA,TRBJ1-6,14,CASSKGDYNSPLHF,TGTGCCAGCAGCAAAGGAGATTATAATTCACCCCTCCACTTT
NA,TRBV30,NA,TRBJ2-7,11,CAWSVGLQRYF,TGTGCCTGGAGTGTAGGCCTTCAACGGTACTTC
NA,TRBV5-1,TRBD2,TRBJ2-7,15,CASSLESGEVDEQYF,TGCGCCAGCAGCTTGGAGAGCGGGGAAGTCGACGAGCAGTACTTC
NA,TRBV6-5,NA,TRBJ1-6,12,CASIGIYSPLHF,TGTGCCAGCATCGGAATTTATTCACCCCTCCACTTT
NA,TRBV5-1,NA,TRBJ2-6,14,CASSSNSGANVLTF,TGCGCCAGCAGCTCAAACTCTGGGGCCAACGTCCTGACTTTC